Listed below are T cell receptor beta chains from one sample, sequenced in a study of identical twins. TCRdb re-called the 5' RACE reads with MiXCR, one entry per CDR3 protein. The sample yields about 240,000 distinct CDR3 sequences, roughly a tenth seen once. What was sequenced was memory T cells sorted from blood. These receptors were collected from a man aged 45-65 years in good health. Both conserved end residues are trimmed from each CDR3.

cdr3_aa: ASRLSQGYEQY
j_call: TRBJ2-7
v_call: TRBV6-2/TRBV6-3

cdr3_aa: ASRRDSVNEQF
j_call: TRBJ2-1
v_call: TRBV6-2/TRBV6-3

cdr3_aa: SARPLAGSSYNEQF
j_call: TRBJ2-1
v_call: TRBV20-1

cdr3_aa: ASSDWDRNSPLH
j_call: TRBJ1-6
v_call: TRBV2

cdr3_aa: ASSHRVAGGADTQY
j_call: TRBJ2-3
v_call: TRBV4-2

cdr3_aa: ASSQQQGAKYEAF
j_call: TRBJ1-1
v_call: TRBV4-2

cdr3_aa: SARDVTAHEKLF
j_call: TRBJ1-4
v_call: TRBV20-1

cdr3_aa: SVVIRSHYEQY
j_call: TRBJ2-7
v_call: TRBV29-1

cdr3_aa: ASSLVGGTSSFYEQY
j_call: TRBJ2-7
v_call: TRBV7-2

cdr3_aa: ASRTGGSSQPQH
j_call: TRBJ1-5
v_call: TRBV12-3/TRBV12-4

cdr3_aa: ASSYSTLYGYT
j_call: TRBJ1-2
v_call: TRBV6-6

cdr3_aa: ASSQVGRHSGPEAF
j_call: TRBJ1-1
v_call: TRBV14

cdr3_aa: ASSLPVGGANVLT
j_call: TRBJ2-6
v_call: TRBV28

cdr3_aa: SARDAIGDEKLF
j_call: TRBJ1-4
v_call: TRBV20-1

cdr3_aa: ATSDSTGGRGYT
j_call: TRBJ1-2
v_call: TRBV24-1

cdr3_aa: ASSGGMSDTQY
j_call: TRBJ2-3
v_call: TRBV2

cdr3_aa: ASSSSPGLAGARTDTQY
j_call: TRBJ2-3
v_call: TRBV11-1

cdr3_aa: ASSFEGAHGQY
j_call: TRBJ2-3
v_call: TRBV11-2

cdr3_aa: ASRQEQNTEAF
j_call: TRBJ1-1
v_call: TRBV12-3/TRBV12-4

cdr3_aa: ASSLGGPADIQY
j_call: TRBJ2-4
v_call: TRBV5-1

cdr3_aa: ASSQEQLSNYGYT
j_call: TRBJ1-2
v_call: TRBV4-1

cdr3_aa: SVGTRIAGAGGSYEQY
j_call: TRBJ2-7
v_call: TRBV29-1

cdr3_aa: ASSISGANVLT
j_call: TRBJ2-6
v_call: TRBV6-1

cdr3_aa: AIRGQGSSYNEQF
j_call: TRBJ2-1
v_call: TRBV10-3

cdr3_aa: ATSRDLDTQY
j_call: TRBJ2-3
v_call: TRBV15

cdr3_aa: ATSDWRDRVVNGGDT
j_call: TRBJ1-2
v_call: TRBV24-1

cdr3_aa: ASSPVSGTGNYT
j_call: TRBJ1-2
v_call: TRBV18

cdr3_aa: ASSLQGRDTDTQY
j_call: TRBJ2-3
v_call: TRBV28

cdr3_aa: SALPLQLRLVNEQF
j_call: TRBJ2-1
v_call: TRBV20-1

cdr3_aa: SARDVSGGTQPQH
j_call: TRBJ1-5
v_call: TRBV20-1

cdr3_aa: SVSGGGREQY
j_call: TRBJ2-7
v_call: TRBV29-1

cdr3_aa: SAGARTGQLGADTQY
j_call: TRBJ2-3
v_call: TRBV20-1

cdr3_aa: ASSGWVGGTDTQY
j_call: TRBJ2-3
v_call: TRBV2

cdr3_aa: ASSLASGAETQY
j_call: TRBJ2-5
v_call: TRBV7-7

cdr3_aa: ASSLEGRGYT
j_call: TRBJ1-2
v_call: TRBV5-1

cdr3_aa: ASSLSGLPMETQY
j_call: TRBJ2-5
v_call: TRBV5-6

cdr3_aa: ASSPTSGYNEQF
j_call: TRBJ2-1
v_call: TRBV4-2

cdr3_aa: ASSRTRGNEKLF
j_call: TRBJ1-4
v_call: TRBV5-5

cdr3_aa: ASSYIRLAGKSNTQY
j_call: TRBJ2-3
v_call: TRBV7-8

cdr3_aa: ATSRDPRGRDSYGYT
j_call: TRBJ1-2
v_call: TRBV15

cdr3_aa: ATSDSSQPQH
j_call: TRBJ1-5
v_call: TRBV24-1

cdr3_aa: ASSSTGSPSTDTQY
j_call: TRBJ2-3
v_call: TRBV12-3/TRBV12-4

cdr3_aa: SAPGRASYEQY
j_call: TRBJ2-7
v_call: TRBV20-1

cdr3_aa: ASSPRTGFAQETQY
j_call: TRBJ2-5
v_call: TRBV5-1

cdr3_aa: SVAGSVQETQY
j_call: TRBJ2-5
v_call: TRBV29-1

cdr3_aa: ASSYSGTGAQRAEAF
j_call: TRBJ1-1
v_call: TRBV6-5

cdr3_aa: ASSPGGAGELF
j_call: TRBJ2-2
v_call: TRBV9

cdr3_aa: AIRRQGPEQY
j_call: TRBJ2-7
v_call: TRBV10-3

cdr3_aa: AISADPTAGDTQY
j_call: TRBJ2-3
v_call: TRBV10-3

cdr3_aa: ASNSDRGNTEAF
j_call: TRBJ1-1
v_call: TRBV6-1

cdr3_aa: ASRSKVATEQY
j_call: TRBJ2-7
v_call: TRBV11-1

cdr3_aa: ASSLRSGAGANVLT
j_call: TRBJ2-6
v_call: TRBV5-4

cdr3_aa: ASSDLAGGSGELF
j_call: TRBJ2-2
v_call: TRBV7-2

cdr3_aa: ASSLPGTSGRTGELF
j_call: TRBJ2-2
v_call: TRBV5-1

cdr3_aa: ASTGRSYNSPLH
j_call: TRBJ1-6
v_call: TRBV6-1

cdr3_aa: ASRHAGTGVAGELF
j_call: TRBJ2-2
v_call: TRBV11-2

cdr3_aa: ASSSPLAGFTYEQY
j_call: TRBJ2-7
v_call: TRBV28

cdr3_aa: SARGPTSGTYEQY
j_call: TRBJ2-7
v_call: TRBV20-1

cdr3_aa: ASTWTGGNEQF
j_call: TRBJ2-1
v_call: TRBV5-1